This T cell receptor beta chain was captured in a study of cytomegalovirus exposure and HLA in healthy donors. The repertoire was sequenced with immunoSEQ multiplex PCR; TCRdb's copy has only in-frame clones and lacks some. The sample records 190,000 or so clones, around 81% being singletons. The donors were members of the validation cohort comprising over a hundred subjects, separate from the roughly 680-subject first cohort. The CDR3 runs 16 residues. From germline, CDR1 is SGHAT and CDR2 FQNNGV. Trimming cost V 0 bases and J 2 bases, with 13 bases left between them. A single count supports this clone.

The chain couples TRBV11-2 to TRBJ1-1; D is undetermined. The sample comprised PBMCs. The clonotype was recovered from a woman between 18 and 29 years old in good health and CMV-seropositive. CDR3 sequence (DNA): TGTGCCAGCAGCTTAGATCAGAAGAGGGAAAACACTGAAGCTTTCTTT. It is translated as CASSLDQKRENTEAFF.